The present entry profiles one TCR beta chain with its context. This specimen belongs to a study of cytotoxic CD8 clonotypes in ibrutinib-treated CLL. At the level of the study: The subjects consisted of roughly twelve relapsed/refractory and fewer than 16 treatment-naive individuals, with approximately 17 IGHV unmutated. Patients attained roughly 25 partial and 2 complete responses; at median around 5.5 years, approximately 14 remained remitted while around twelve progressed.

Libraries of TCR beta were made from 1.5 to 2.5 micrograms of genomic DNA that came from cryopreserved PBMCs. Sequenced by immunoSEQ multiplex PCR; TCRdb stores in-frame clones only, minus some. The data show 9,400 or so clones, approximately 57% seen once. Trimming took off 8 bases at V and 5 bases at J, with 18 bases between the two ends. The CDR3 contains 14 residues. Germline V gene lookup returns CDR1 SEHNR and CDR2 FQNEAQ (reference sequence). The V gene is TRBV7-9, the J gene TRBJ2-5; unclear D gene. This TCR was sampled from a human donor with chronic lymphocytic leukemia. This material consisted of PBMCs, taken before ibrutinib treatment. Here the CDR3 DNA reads TGTGCCAGCGAGACCTATAGTGGGGTGGAGACCCAGTACTTC. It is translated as CASETYSGVETQYF.